The 29 T cell receptor beta chains given below trace back to one sample, sequenced in a study of blood T cell repertoires in COVID-19. Generated by immunoSEQ multiplex PCR, the TCRdb table keeps only in-frame clones and is missing some. Among around 190,000 clones listed, more than 70% were seen once. The sequenced sample consisted of peripheral blood. The source of these receptors is a man younger than 35 with active or convalescent COVID-19.

The gene calls are TRBV4-1 and TRBJ1-2; the D gene is possibly TRBD1 (5 bases). The CDR3 contains 15 residues. Germline assignment: CDR1 MGHRA and CDR2 YSYEKL. Trimming pared 4 bases from V and 8 bases from J, leaving 20 bases between. The CDR3 coding sequence is TGCGCCAGCAGCCTTGAAGGGACTCAAACCTTCGGCTACACCTTC. As protein: CASSLEGTQTFGYTF.

This chain connects TRBV4-1 to TRBJ1-1; no firm D call. V lost 0 bases and J 9 bases, leaving 11 bases between the germline ends. Per germline, CDR1 MGHRA and CDR2 YSYEKL. CDR3 length: 13 amino acids. CDR3 loop: CASSQDQREQAFF. The CDR3 region has the DNA TGCGCCAGCAGCCAAGATCAGAGGGAGCAAGCTTTCTTT.

The chain couples TRBV5-1 to TRBJ2-5; possibly TRBD2 for D (5 bases). Germline CDR1 and CDR2: SGHRS and YFSETQ. This CDR3 is built from 13 residues. V gave up 3 bases and J gave up 2 bases, with 8 bases separating them. The CDR3 nucleotides read TGCGCCAGCAGCTCCGGGGTACAAGAGACCCAGTACTTC. It translates to CASSSGVQETQYF.

The J gene is TRBJ2-1, the V gene TRBV5-1; maybe TRBD2 (6 bases). CDR1 SGHRS and CDR2 YFSETQ come from the germline V gene. V was cut by 3 bases and J by 4 bases, with 11 bases left in between. CDR3 size: 14 residues. CDR3 region: CASSSGSFYNEQFF. For the CDR3, the DNA is TGCGCCAGCAGCTCCGGGAGCTTTTACAATGAGCAGTTCTTC.

This clone was seen once. The CDR3 DNA sequence: TGTGCCAGCAGCTTTCTGGGGCTCAACGAGCAGTACTTC. Residues: CASSFLGLNEQYF. The V gene is TRBV11-2, the J gene TRBJ2-7; possible D gene TRBD1, 5 bases. Looked up from germline, CDR1 is SGHAT and CDR2 is FQNNGV. The CDR3 length is 13 residues. V was cut by 3 bases and J by 5 bases, with 11 bases left in between.

J is TRBJ1-1 and V is TRBV27; 7 positions match TRBD1. Germline lookup yields CDR1 MNHEY and CDR2 SMNVEV (reference sequence). The CDR3 contains 14 residues. The trim removed 5 bases at V and 4 bases at J, leaving 7 bases unmatched. CDR3 sequence: CASSVVRGLTEAFF. The CDR3 bases are TGTGCCAGCAGTGTAGTGAGGGGGCTCACTGAAGCTTTCTTT.

The chain links TRBV24-1 to TRBJ1-5; D is uncertain. V lost 3 bases and J lost 0, with 14 bases in between. This CDR3 is built from 17 residues. Germline V gene sequence: CDR1 KGHDR, CDR2 SFDVKD. This CDR3 reads CATSDRRTGNSNQPQHF. Here the CDR3 DNA reads TGTGCCACCAGTGATCGCCGGACTGGTAATAGCAATCAGCCCCAGCATTTT.

This chain uses TRBV15 with TRBJ2-3; 8 bases map to TRBD2. Germline loops: CDR1 LNHNV, CDR2 YYDKDF (reference sequence). The CDR3 covers 14 residues. J was trimmed by 6 bases and V by 5 bases; bases with no gene match: 7. CDR3 sequence: CATSYRTSFDTQYF. The DNA for the CDR3 is TGTGCCACCAGCTACCGGACTAGCTTCGATACGCAGTATTTT.

This clone was seen more than once but under ten times. The gene calls are TRBV30 and TRBJ1-4; D possibly corresponds to TRBD1 (5 bases). The CDR3 consists of 14 residues. The germline V and J ends were trimmed by 7 bases and 3 bases, with 15 bases remaining between them. Germline V CDR1 and CDR2: GTSNPN, SVGIG (reference sequence). The DNA for the CDR3 is TGTGCCTCCCGGGGGGGTTCGGCTAATGAAAAACTGTTTTTT. Its protein is CASRGGSANEKLFF. The full variable domain, its missing parts supplied by reference TRBV30 and TRBJ1-4, is SQTIHQWPATLVQPVGSPLSLECTVEGTSNPNLYWYRQAAGRGLQLLFYSVGIGQISSEVPQNLSASRPQDRQFILSSKKLLLSDSGFYLCASRGGSANEKLFFGSGTQLSVL.

The rearrangement uses TRBV14 and TRBJ2-7, with D tentatively TRBD1 (5 bases). The CDR3 has 14 residues. Trimming cost V 5 bases and J 6 bases, with 17 bases left between them. Per the germline V gene, CDR1 is SGHDN and CDR2 is FVKESK. The CDR3 here is CASSARQWKGEQYF. CDR3 nucleotides: TGTGCCAGCAGCGCCAGACAGTGGAAGGGCGAGCAGTACTTC. Supplemented by reference TRBV14 and TRBJ2-7, the full variable domain reads EAGVTQFPSHSVIEKGQTVTLRCDPISGHDNLYWYRRVMGKEIKFLLHFVKESKQDESGMPNNRFLAERTGGTYSTLKVQPAELEDSGVYFCASSARQWKGEQYFGPGTRLTVT.

The chain couples TRBV18 to TRBJ2-3, with D tentatively TRBD2 (5 bases). This CDR3 comprises 14 residues. The V end was cut by 4 bases, the J end by 3 bases, with 11 bases between. Germline loops: CDR1 KGHSH, CDR2 LQKENI. The CDR3: CASSREGGTDTQYF. In nucleotides, the CDR3 is TGTGCCAGCTCACGAGAAGGCGGGACAGATACGCAGTATTTT.

CDR3: CASSWQVNSNQPQHF. For the CDR3, the DNA is TGTGCCAGCAGCTGGCAGGTGAATAGCAATCAGCCCCAGCATTTT. The V and J genes are TRBV7-2 and TRBJ1-5, with D unclear. Trimming stripped 4 bases from V and 0 bases from J, with 10 bases between. Germline lookup yields CDR1 SGHTA and CDR2 FQGNSA. This CDR3 is 15 amino acids long.

The chain is built from TRBV5-1 and TRBJ2-7, with 10 nucleotides matching TRBD1. Germline V gives CDR1 SGHRS, CDR2 YFSETQ. This CDR3 comprises 15 residues. Germline trimming cut 0 bases from V and 4 bases from J; bases unmatched to any gene: 4. The CDR3 spells CASSLETGGWYEQYF. CDR3 nucleotides: TGCGCCAGCAGCTTGGAGACAGGGGGCTGGTACGAGCAGTACTTC.

In its sample, this clone was seen a few times. The chain couples TRBV28 to TRBJ1-5, with TRBD1 matching over 10 bases. Trimming took 4 bases from V and 16 from J; bases not matched to a gene: 7. The germline CDR1 and CDR2 sequences are MDHEN and SYDVKM. The CDR3 consists of 12 residues. The CDR3 sequence is CASSWDRGPKHF. CDR3 in DNA: TGTGCCAGCAGTTGGGACAGGGGCCCCAAACATTTT.

This clone was seen a few times. This chain joins TRBV19 and TRBJ2-1; 7 bases fit TRBD2. In germline, CDR1 is LNHDA, CDR2 SQIVND (reference sequence). The CDR3 totals 15 residues. The V segment lost 7 bases and the J segment 4 bases; nucleotides outside the gene matches: 10. CDR3 residues: CASTLRGDVYNEQFF. CDR3 nucleotide sequence: TGTGCCAGTACCCTTCGGGGGGACGTATACAATGAGCAGTTCTTC.

V gene TRBV5-1 combines with J gene TRBJ1-2; the match to TRBD1 covers 9 bases. Germline CDR1 SGHRS, CDR2 YFSETQ. The V segment lost 4 bases and the J segment 4 bases; nucleotides outside the gene matches: 5. The length of the CDR3 is 14 residues. In DNA form, the CDR3 reads TGCGCCAGCAGCGCGGACAGGGGCGGCTATGGCTACACCTTC. Protein sequence: CASSADRGGYGYTF.

The chain combines TRBV29-1 with TRBJ1-2, with a possible D match to TRBD1 (6 bases). Trimming pared 1 base from V and 6 bases from J, leaving 18 bases between. The CDR3 covers 15 residues. The germline V gene encodes CDR1 SQVTM and CDR2 ANQGSEA. The DNA of the CDR3 is TGCAGCGTTGAAGGGGACACCGGGACAATTGATGGCTACACCTTC. As protein: CSVEGDTGTIDGYTF.

The V gene is TRBV7-6, the J gene TRBJ1-5; D call uncertain. V shed 0 bases and J shed 4 bases, with 19 bases lying between them. The CDR3 has 18 residues. In germline, CDR1 is SGHVS, CDR2 FNYEAQ. The chain's CDR3 is CASSLAGHTARENQPQHF. CDR3 sequence (DNA): TGTGCCAGCAGCTTAGCGGGCCACACCGCAAGGGAGAATCAGCCCCAGCATTTT.

The chain uses TRBV11-2 and TRBJ1-2; the D gene is possibly TRBD1 (5 bases). The CDR3 consists of 13 residues. V lost 4 bases and J 8 bases, leaving 14 bases between the germline ends. Per germline, CDR1 SGHAT and CDR2 FQNNGV. CDR3 nucleotide sequence: TGTGCCAGCAGCTCATCGAGGTCAGGGGGCTACACCTTC. It is translated as CASSSSRSGGYTF.

The V call is TRBV6-5, the J call TRBJ1-6; D remains ambiguous. V dropped 6 bases and J dropped 6 bases, with 9 bases sitting between them. This CDR3 is 13 amino acids long. The germline gives CDR1 MNHEY, CDR2 SVGAGI. The CDR3 nucleotides are TGTGCCAGCAGGACGGGTATTAATTCACCCCTCCACTTT. Amino acid sequence: CASRTGINSPLHF.

This sequence joins TRBV6-4 and TRBJ1-2; 8 bases fit TRBD1. V dropped 6 bases and J dropped 4; count of bases not matched to a gene: 4. There are 13 residues in the CDR3. CDR1 MRHNA and CDR2 SNTAGT come from the germline V gene. CDR3 DNA: TGTGCCAGCAGAGCCGGGACAGGCTATGGCTACACCTTC. It encodes CASRAGTGYGYTF.

The rearrangement uses TRBV19 and TRBJ2-3; maybe TRBD1 (5 bases). V lost 6 bases and J lost 2, with 15 bases in between. Per germline, CDR1 LNHDA and CDR2 SQIVND (reference sequence). The CDR3 is 15 residues long. This chain's CDR3 is CASRLQERHTDTQYF. In DNA form, the CDR3 reads TGTGCCAGTAGGTTACAGGAGCGCCACACAGATACGCAGTATTTT.

The chain carries TRBV5-5 and TRBJ1-6; D not resolved. The CDR3 covers 16 residues. From germline, CDR1 is SGHKS and CDR2 YYEKEE (reference sequence). The V gene lost 0 bases and the J gene lost 6 bases, with 13 bases spanning the gap. CDR3 loop: CASSLGPGLINSPLHF. CDR3 bases: TGTGCCAGCAGCTTGGGTCCGGGGTTGATTAATTCACCCCTCCACTTT.

This clone has just a few counts. In the same sample, other DNA sequences code for this CDR3. V gene TRBV12-3 or TRBV12-4 combines with J gene TRBJ1-5, with D perhaps TRBD1 (5 bases). V lost 3 bases to trimming and J lost 5 bases, with 8 bases between them. The CDR3 runs 13 residues. DNA for the CDR3: TGTGCCAGCAGTTTGGGGGGGGATCAGCCCCAGCATTTT. It codes for CASSLGGDQPQHF.

This rearrangement joins TRBV5-1 to TRBJ2-2, with 7 bases lining up with TRBD2. Trimming at V came to 1 base and at J to 2 bases, leaving 2 bases not matched to a gene. This CDR3 is built from 15 residues. Germline V gives CDR1 SGHRS, CDR2 YFSETQ. The CDR3 coding sequence is TGCGCCAGCAGCTTGCGGGAGGAAAACACCGGGGAGCTGTTTTTT. It translates to CASSLREENTGELFF. Using reference TRBV5-1 and TRBJ2-2 for the parts outside the CDR3, the full variable domain is KAGVTQTPRYLIKTRGQQVTLSCSPISGHRSVSWYQQTPGQGLQFLFEYFSETQRNKGNFPGRFSGRQFSNSRSEMNVSTLELGDSALYLCASSLREENTGELFFGEGSRLTVL.

This chain uses TRBV7-9 with TRBJ2-5; TRBD2 aligns across 8 bases. The CDR3 has 13 residues. Germline CDR1 SEHNR, CDR2 FQNEAQ (reference sequence). The V segment lost 5 bases and the J segment 4 bases; nucleotides outside the gene matches: 3. The CDR3 DNA reads as TGTGCCAGCAGCCCGGGGACTAGAGAGACCCAGTACTTC. Translating it yields CASSPGTRETQYF.

The chain employs TRBV19 and TRBJ2-7; 10 nucleotides line up with TRBD1. Germline CDR1 and CDR2: LNHDA and SQIVND (reference sequence). Losses at the gene ends were 4 bases for V and 2 bases for J; bases not matched to a gene: 8. The CDR3 is 16 amino acids. CDR3 residues: CASSKYAGTGAYEQYF. The CDR3 DNA sequence: TGTGCCAGTAGTAAGTACGCCGGGACAGGGGCCTACGAGCAGTACTTC.

This clone was seen just once. The chain employs TRBV5-5 and TRBJ2-3; D gene ambiguous. The germline V and J ends were trimmed by 4 bases and 2 bases, with 14 bases remaining between them. The CDR3 is made up of 15 amino acids. CDR1 and CDR2 from the germline V gene are SGHKS and YYEKEE (reference sequence). DNA of the CDR3: TGTGCCAGCAGCCCCCTAGAAACCTACACAGATACGCAGTATTTT. Its protein product is CASSPLETYTDTQYF.

V gene TRBV7-9 combines with J gene TRBJ2-2; the match to TRBD2 covers 10 bases. This CDR3 comprises 15 residues. Germline V gene data show CDR1 as SEHNR and CDR2 as FQNEAQ (reference sequence). Unmatched junction bases numbered 4, after V lost 2 bases and J lost 7 bases. The CDR3 nucleotides read TGTGCCAGCAGCTTACTAGCGGGAGTCGTCGGGGAGCTGTTTTTT. Its protein product is CASSLLAGVVGELFF.